This is a list of T cell receptor beta chains from one sample in a study of T cells expressing NK-cell markers. Reanalyzing the 5' RACE reads, TCRdb keeps one entry per CDR3 protein, without DNA. Its clone listing holds 300,000 to 450,000 distinct CDR3 sequences. The material sequenced was blood T cells: a sorted CD56 or NKG2C T cell subset, CD4+ or CD8+ T cells, or bulk PBMC T cells (not recorded which). The receptors were sampled from a man aged 18 to 70 in good health. CDR3s include the opening cysteine and the closing phenylalanine or tryptophan.

j_gene	v_gene	CDR3aa
TRBJ2-7	TRBV5-6	CASSLEGTVISYEQYF
TRBJ2-3	TRBV28	CASSSGLAGSWYF
TRBJ2-3	TRBV29-1	CSVRGRAGGPADTQYF
TRBJ2-7	TRBV6-2/TRBV6-3	CASSTSTYEQYF
TRBJ2-7	TRBV28	CASSLIATPSYEQYF
TRBJ1-2	TRBV6-2/TRBV6-3	CASSIRGTVTYGYTF
TRBJ2-1	TRBV12-3/TRBV12-4	CASALAGGLVNEQFF
TRBJ2-7	TRBV11-1	CASSDGTRRFYEQYF
TRBJ2-5	TRBV24-1	CATGLTQETQYF
TRBJ2-7	TRBV20-1	CSARTPRGLYF
TRBJ2-6	TRBV7-2	CASSQGTGTGANVLTF
TRBJ1-2	TRBV2	CASKPALGYYGYTF
TRBJ1-3	TRBV25-1	CASSEEGHRSGNTIYF
TRBJ1-1	TRBV3-1	CASSPRGLLREAFF
TRBJ2-6	TRBV7-9	CASSFLDRGDVLTF
TRBJ2-1	TRBV7-3	CASSPGTGSSYNEQFF
TRBJ2-7	TRBV20-1	CSASGQPYPYEQYF
TRBJ1-5	TRBV5-8	CASSPNRDRGSSNQPQHF
TRBJ2-1	TRBV7-7	CASSANRGLEQFF
TRBJ2-1	TRBV7-8	CASSLDRQRYNEQFF
TRBJ2-3	TRBV12-3/TRBV12-4	CASSFGLAGIYTQYF
TRBJ2-1	TRBV12-3/TRBV12-4	CASSKRTGGFYNEQFF
TRBJ1-2	TRBV4-2	CASSQATGQGYTF
TRBJ1-6	TRBV6-5	CASSYTKPGQGVSPLHF
TRBJ2-3	TRBV3-1	CASSQGLGEGTDTQYF
TRBJ2-1	TRBV30	CAWSKGRRVNEQFF
TRBJ2-7	TRBV6-1	CASSEGLASSYEQYF
TRBJ2-7	TRBV12-3/TRBV12-4	CASRRQGAIYEQYF
TRBJ2-1	TRBV27	CASSSIAGGYYNEQFF
TRBJ2-7	TRBV15	CATSGYGRSYEQYF
TRBJ2-1	TRBV29-1	CSVELQGAMDNEQFF
TRBJ2-7	TRBV6-6	CASRRQGDEQYF
TRBJ1-1	TRBV12-3/TRBV12-4	CASRRTEVNTEAFF
TRBJ2-7	TRBV12-3/TRBV12-4	CASSETDRGTYEQYF
TRBJ1-2	TRBV29-1	CSVETLGGGGYTF
TRBJ2-2	TRBV11-2	CASSRRTDRGGELFF
TRBJ2-3	TRBV18	CASSPPGTGLDTQYF
TRBJ2-1	TRBV7-9	CASSFLAGGVREQFF
TRBJ2-2	TRBV11-3	CASSLGSVGVTGELFF
TRBJ1-2	TRBV3-1	CASSQLRQGTNYGYTF
TRBJ1-1	TRBV6-1	CASSARAEATEAFF
TRBJ2-7	TRBV21-1	CASSKAGSSYEQYF
TRBJ2-3	TRBV7-2	CASSFALAEGDTQYF